These 28 T cell receptor beta chains were sequenced from one sample in a study of regulatory T cells in long-lasting Graves disease. Time point specified: newly diagnosed GD, antithyroid drugs for less than 3 months. PBMCs were the source of the RNA used for TCR sequencing. With iRepertoire HTBI primers and Arm-PCR of CDR3 regions, TCR beta libraries were built. MiXCR, applied by TCRdb to the multiplex PCR reads, yields one record per CDR3 protein. The sample shows roughly 500,000 distinct CDR3 sequences, 9.5% to 15% of them seen only once. These data are also associated with another study on T cells in Graves' hyperthyroidism and ophthalmopathy.

The sequencing here drew on peripheral blood mononuclear cells (PBMCs), taken at new diagnosis, from a patient treated with antithyroid drugs. Every receptor here comes from a woman aged 30 to 39 with Graves disease.

This clonotype was counted only a few times. The chain carries TRBV7-9 and TRBJ2-1; no firm D call. Germline CDR1 and CDR2: SEHNR and FQNEAQ (reference sequence). The CDR3 totals 14 residues. Deletions cut 4 bases from V and 8 bases from J, with 15 bases between. CDR3 in amino acids: CASSSPGRSHEQFF. CDR3 DNA sequence: TGTGCCAGCAGCTCTCCGGGCCGTTCACATGAGCAGTTCTTC.

This clonotype was seen only a few times. The V gene is TRBV14, the J gene TRBJ2-7; TRBD1 aligns across 8 bases. Germline V gene lookup returns CDR1 SGHDN and CDR2 FVKESK. V lost 1 base, J lost 7 bases, and 6 bases stayed unmatched. This CDR3 is 14 amino acids long. The CDR3 coding sequence is TGTGCCAGCAGCCAAGGGACAGGGTTGGGGGAGCAGTACTTC. It yields the protein CASSQGTGLGEQYF.

This clonotype was detected a few times. V gene TRBV10-1 combines with J gene TRBJ2-5; D call uncertain. This CDR3 comprises 13 residues. Per germline, CDR1 WNHNN and CDR2 SYGVQD (reference sequence). Trimming pared 3 bases from V and 1 base from J, leaving 6 bases between. CDR3 protein: CASSDYSQETQYF. CDR3 sequence (DNA): TGCGCCAGCAGTGATTACAGCCAAGAGACCCAGTACTTC.

This chain connects TRBV5-4 to TRBJ2-7, with 9 bases lining up with TRBD1. This CDR3 region has 17 residues. The V gene end was trimmed by 6 bases and the J gene end by 4 bases; junction bases not matched to a gene: 17. The germline CDR1 and CDR2 sequences are SGHNT and YYREEE (reference sequence). DNA of the CDR3: TGTGCCAGCACTGTGGGGGACGGGACAGGGAGAAGGTACGAGCAGTACTTC. As protein: CASTVGDGTGRRYEQYF.

This chain joins TRBV19 and TRBJ2-1; 9 positions match TRBD2. This CDR3 region has 17 residues. Germline lookup yields CDR1 LNHDA and CDR2 SQIVND (reference sequence). V trimming: 5 bases; J trimming: 0 bases; junction bases outside the gene matches: 8. The CDR3 reads CASSYASGKSSYNEQFF. In DNA, the CDR3 is TGTGCCAGTAGTTATGCTAGCGGGAAAAGCTCCTACAATGAGCAGTTCTTC.

This clonotype was seen a few times. At one boundary the junction diverges from the germline segment, which might be a read error. V usage is TRBV29-1 and J usage is TRBJ2-2, with D possibly TRBD2 on 5 matching bases. The CDR3 has 11 amino acids. Germline CDR1 reads SQVTM; CDR2 reads ANQGSEA. This CDR3 is CSVAHTGKLFF. As DNA, the CDR3 is TGCAGCGTTGCTCACACCGGGAAGCTGTTTTTT.

This clonotype was detected many times. The chain uses TRBV20-1 and TRBJ2-1; no clear D gene. The CDR3 is made up of 15 amino acids. The germline V and J ends were trimmed by 6 bases and 0 bases, with 15 bases remaining between them. CDR1 is DFQATT and CDR2 is SNEGSKA in the germline V gene (reference sequence). This CDR3 reads CSAHKVGGSYNEQFF. Here the CDR3 DNA reads TGCAGTGCCCATAAGGTTGGCGGCTCCTACAATGAGCAGTTCTTC.

At least ten counts were recorded for this clonotype. The CDR3 coding sequence is TGTGCCAGCAGCTCAAGGACTAGCGGAGGCTACGAGCAGTACTTC. This gives the protein CASSSRTSGGYEQYF. The chain combines TRBV7-2 with TRBJ2-7; 10 bases agree with TRBD2. The trim removed 4 bases at V and 3 bases at J, leaving 6 bases unmatched. In germline, CDR1 is SGHTA, CDR2 FQGNSA. This CDR3 region has 15 residues.

This clonotype was counted many times. This chain connects TRBV11-2 to TRBJ2-1; 8 nucleotides agree with TRBD1. The CDR3 is made up of 15 amino acids. Germline V lookup: CDR1 SGHAT, CDR2 FQNNGV. The trim removed 4 bases at V and 8 bases at J, leaving 10 bases unmatched. The CDR3 loop is CASSWTGTGEDEQFF. The CDR3 DNA reads as TGTGCCAGCAGCTGGACAGGGACCGGGGAGGATGAGCAGTTCTTC.

This clonotype appeared many times. The genes are TRBV5-5 and TRBJ1-5; the D gene is possibly TRBD1 (5 bases). The CDR3 length is 14 residues. V dropped 0 bases and J dropped 6 bases, with 10 bases sitting between them. Germline V lookup: CDR1 SGHKS, CDR2 YYEKEE (reference sequence). This CDR3 is CASSLGFRAQPQHF. CDR3 bases: TGTGCCAGCAGCTTGGGATTCAGGGCTCAGCCCCAGCATTTT.

V is TRBV19 and J is TRBJ1-2; 7 bases line up with TRBD1. CDR1 and CDR2 from the germline V gene are LNHDA and SQIVND (reference sequence). This CDR3 comprises 16 residues. Germline trimming cut 3 bases from V and 4 bases from J; bases unmatched to any gene: 11. The CDR3 reads CASSIPLKTGSYGYTF. Written as DNA, the CDR3 is TGTGCCAGTAGTATCCCCCTAAAGACAGGGAGCTATGGCTACACCTTC.

About this clonotype: This may stem from a read error, because a much larger clone lies one nucleotide away. The chain carries TRBV14 and TRBJ2-7; weak D call: TRBD2 (5 bases). From germline, CDR1 is SGHDN and CDR2 FVKESK. With 0 bases removed from V and 10 bases from J, the gap between germline ends came to 13 bases. The CDR3 totals 13 residues. The CDR3 DNA reads as TGTGCCAGCAGCCAAGATTTAGGAGGTGCCCAGTACTTC. It yields the protein CASSQDLGGAQYF.

This clonotype was seen many times. The gene calls are TRBV2 and TRBJ2-3; a weak D match, TRBD2 (5 bases). Germline CDR1 and CDR2: SNHLY and FYNNEI. This CDR3 has 14 residues. Trimming took off 5 bases at V and 1 base at J, with 10 bases between the two ends. The CDR3, as DNA: TGTGCCAGCAGTAGGGATAGCGGCACAGATACGCAGTATTTT. This gives the protein CASSRDSGTDTQYF.

In this sample, this clonotype turned up many times. The V and J genes are TRBV19 and TRBJ1-4; possible D gene TRBD1, 5 bases. V dropped 1 base and J dropped 5 bases, with 11 bases sitting between them. The V gene's germline CDR1 is LNHDA and CDR2 SQIVND (reference sequence). The CDR3 spans 15 residues. CDR3 DNA sequence: TGTGCCAGTAGTATAGCTATGGGGCGGAATGAAAAACTGTTTTTT. Translated: CASSIAMGRNEKLFF.

The table lists this clonotype with many counts. V usage is TRBV6-1 and J usage is TRBJ2-5, with a tentative D call TRBD2 (6 bases). The CDR3 extends over 14 amino acids. Germline V gene data show CDR1 as MNHNS and CDR2 as SASEGT. V was pared by 7 bases and J by 2 bases, with 14 bases between. The CDR3 region is CASTRGDLQETQYF. The CDR3 DNA is TGTGCCAGCACTCGAGGGGACTTACAAGAGACCCAGTACTTC.

This clonotype appeared many times. V and J are TRBV27 and TRBJ2-1, with 8 bases matching TRBD2. CDR3 length equals 16 residues. V lost 5 bases to trimming and J lost 3 bases; unmatched junction nucleotides: 9. Per the germline V gene, CDR1 is MNHEY and CDR2 is SMNVEV (reference sequence). The CDR3 bases are TGTGCCAGCAGTCCCCTTATCGGGAGGGGCTACAATGAGCAGTTCTTC. The encoded protein is CASSPLIGRGYNEQFF.

V is TRBV3-1 and J is TRBJ1-4; D gene unclear. The V gene's germline CDR1 is LGHDT and CDR2 YNNKEL (reference sequence). CDR3 size: 12 residues. V was pared by 5 bases and J by 8 bases, with 9 bases between. The chain's CDR3 is CASSRDGEKLFF. The CDR3 bases are TGTGCCAGCAGCAGGGATGGCGAAAAACTGTTTTTT.

This clonotype was seen many times. A junction end diverges from the germline sequence, so it may reflect a read error. V gene TRBV5-1 combines with J gene TRBJ2-3, with D perhaps TRBD2 (5 bases). CDR1 and CDR2 (germline): SGHRS, YFSETQ. This CDR3 contains 15 residues. The DNA for the CDR3 is TGTGCCAGCAGCTTAGTGGGAGCGGGCACAGATACGCAGTATTTT. It translates to CASSLVGAGTDTQYF.

The table lists this clonotype with many counts. V gene TRBV2 combines with J gene TRBJ2-1; perhaps TRBD2 as D (6 bases). The CDR3 extends over 18 amino acids. Germline assignment: CDR1 SNHLY and CDR2 FYNNEI. Trimming removed 6 bases at V and 4 bases at J, with 25 bases between. The CDR3 nucleotides read TGTGCCAGCAGCGAACCGAGGGAGGCAACCACCACTTACAATGAGCAGTTCTTC. Protein product: CASSEPREATTTYNEQFF. Complete variable domain (other parts from reference TRBV2 and TRBJ2-1): EPEVTQTPSHQVTQMGQEVILRCVPISNHLYFYWYRQILGQKVEFLVSFYNNEISEKSEIFDDQFSVERPDGSNFTLKIRSTKLEDSAMYFCASSEPREATTTYNEQFFGPGTRLTVL.

This clonotype has at least ten counts. The chain combines TRBV9 with TRBJ1-3, with D possibly matching TRBD1 (6 bases). Trimming removed 4 bases from V and 4 bases from J, with 18 bases in between. The CDR3 loop spans 16 amino acids. Germline CDR1 reads SGDLS; CDR2 reads YYNGEE. CDR3 sequence (DNA): TGTGCCAGCAGCTCCAAACAGGGCCAGGCGGGAAACACCATATATTTT. Translated: CASSSKQGQAGNTIYF.

The rearrangement joins TRBV19 to TRBJ1-6, with D uncertain. V dropped 11 bases and J dropped 8 bases, with 19 bases sitting between them. CDR1 and CDR2 (germline): LNHDA, SQIVND (reference sequence). The CDR3 loop spans 14 amino acids. The DNA for the CDR3 is TGTGCCTCTAGGCGGGGAATCGCGGATTCACCCCTCCACTTT. It is translated as CASRRGIADSPLHF. Complete variable domain (other parts from reference TRBV19 and TRBJ1-6): DGGITQSPKYLFRKEGQNVTLSCEQNLNHDAMYWYRQDPGQGLRLIYYSQIVNDFQKGDIAEGYSVSREKKESFPLTVTSAQKNPTAFYLCASRRGIADSPLHFGNGTRLTVT.

The V and J genes are TRBV20-1 and TRBJ2-7; weak D call: TRBD2 (5 bases). The CDR3 is made up of 14 amino acids. Per the germline V gene, CDR1 is DFQATT and CDR2 is SNEGSKA (reference sequence). Between the trimmed V and J ends, which lost 0 bases and 7 bases, there was a span of 16 bases. The CDR3 sequence: CSARDLEGLWEQYF. The CDR3 DNA is TGCAGTGCTAGAGACCTCGAGGGCCTCTGGGAGCAGTACTTC.

This clonotype was recorded at least ten times. The chain recombines TRBV27 with TRBJ2-7; D possibly corresponds to TRBD2 (6 bases). The V end was cut by 6 bases, the J end by 6 bases, with 15 bases between. This CDR3 comprises 13 residues. CDR1 is MNHEY and CDR2 is SMNVEV in the germline V gene (reference sequence). In DNA form, the CDR3 reads TGTGCCAGCAGCCCTTTGGGAGGAGGCGAGCAGTACTTC. Residues: CASSPLGGGEQYF.

This clonotype was picked up many times. The V gene is TRBV7-2, the J gene TRBJ2-2; maybe TRBD2 (6 bases). The CDR3 consists of 12 residues. Germline loops: CDR1 SGHTA, CDR2 FQGNSA. The germline V and J ends were trimmed by 6 bases and 6 bases, with 8 bases remaining between them. CDR3 DNA sequence: TGTGCCAGCAGTTGGGAGGCCGGGGAGCTGTTTTTT. Translation: CASSWEAGELFF.

The DNA for the CDR3 is TGTGCCAGCAGCTACCCAATACCTACTGGCGGGAGCGAAATAAATGAGCAGTTCTTC. It translates to CASSYPIPTGGSEINEQFF. V and J are TRBV7-9 and TRBJ2-1; 7 bases are shared with TRBD2. The CDR3 loop spans 19 amino acids. CDR1 is SEHNR and CDR2 is FQNEAQ in the germline V gene (reference sequence). The V segment lost 4 bases and the J segment 7 bases; nucleotides outside the gene matches: 22.

The rearrangement links TRBV7-9 to TRBJ1-1, with 10 positions matching TRBD1. V lost 3 bases, J lost 8 bases, and 9 bases stayed unmatched. Germline-derived CDR1 and CDR2 are SEHNR and FQNEAQ (reference sequence). CDR3 length: 15 amino acids. CDR3: CASSLDRQGAMEAFF. In DNA form, the CDR3 reads TGTGCCAGCAGCTTGGATAGACAGGGGGCTATGGAAGCTTTCTTT.

This clonotype was recorded at least ten times. The chain combines TRBV28 with TRBJ2-3; D possibly corresponds to TRBD1 (6 bases). The germline gives CDR1 MDHEN, CDR2 SYDVKM. The CDR3 is 14 amino acids. Trimming removed 4 bases at V and 9 bases at J, with 17 bases between. The CDR3 nucleotides are TGTGCCAGCAGTTCTAACCTCGGGACAAGGACGCAGTATTTT. Translating it yields CASSSNLGTRTQYF. The variable domain in full, with the rest retrieved from reference TRBV28 and TRBJ2-3, is DVKVTQSSRYLVKRTGEKVFLECVQDMDHENMFWYRQDPGLGLRLIYFSYDVKMKEKGDIPEGYSVSREKKERFSLILESASTNQTSMYLCASSSNLGTRTQYFGPGTRLTVL.

This clonotype has only a few counts. The chain carries TRBV27 and TRBJ2-5, with D perhaps given as TRBD1 or TRBD2 (5 bases each). Germline V lookup: CDR1 MNHEY, CDR2 SMNVEV (reference sequence). V shed 0 bases and J shed 2 bases, with 13 bases lying between them. This CDR3 is built from 16 residues. The CDR3 DNA reads TGTGCCAGCAGTTTATCTCGGGGCACCCCGCAAGAGACCCAGTACTTC. This gives the protein CASSLSRGTPQETQYF.